These 12 T cell receptor beta chains came from one sample sequenced in a study of blood T cell repertoires in COVID-19. Data came from immunoSEQ multiplex PCR; TCRdb stores just in-frame clones and leaves some out. This sample carries around 200,000 clones, roughly 78% of them seen once, and the ten largest clones take approximately 2.9%. What was sequenced was peripheral blood. These receptors were obtained from a woman at least 80 years old with active or convalescent COVID-19.

This clone was counted once. This CDR3 is CASSVVTENTEAFF. The CDR3, as DNA: TGTGCCAGCAGCGTAGTCACAGAAAACACTGAAGCTTTCTTT. The rearrangement links TRBV9 to TRBJ1-1; D not certain. The CDR3 covers 14 residues. The germline V and J ends were trimmed by 0 bases and 2 bases, with 8 bases remaining between them. Germline V gene sequence: CDR1 SGDLS, CDR2 YYNGEE.

The V call is TRBV30, the J call TRBJ1-2; D unresolved. V was cut by 4 bases and J by 1 base, with 7 bases left in between. The CDR3 runs 12 residues. From germline, CDR1 is GTSNPN and CDR2 SVGIG (reference sequence). DNA for the CDR3: TGTGCCTGGACTAAGTATAACTATGGCTACACCTTC. Translated: CAWTKYNYGYTF.

V usage is TRBV6-5 and J usage is TRBJ1-2; TRBD1 matches at 7 bases. Germline loops: CDR1 MNHEY, CDR2 SVGAGI. The CDR3 covers 13 residues. V lost 8 bases and J lost 5; bases outside the gene matches: 8. The CDR3 sequence is CASGGNRGYGYTF. DNA for the CDR3: TGTGCCAGCGGGGGGAACAGGGGATATGGCTACACCTTC.

This chain joins TRBV5-1 and TRBJ2-5; TRBD2 agrees at 13 bases. The CDR3 has 17 amino acids. Losses at the gene ends were 4 bases for V and 2 bases for J; bases not matched to a gene: 8. Per germline, CDR1 SGHRS and CDR2 YFSETQ. CDR3 sequence: CASSLGLAGDLQETQYF. The CDR3, as DNA: TGCGCCAGCAGCCTCGGACTAGCGGGGGACCTTCAAGAGACCCAGTACTTC.

The V gene is TRBV5-1, the J gene TRBJ2-5; TRBD2 might be the D (5 bases). Looked up from germline, CDR1 is SGHRS and CDR2 is YFSETQ. The CDR3 has 14 amino acids. V was shortened by 7 bases and J by 4 bases, with 17 bases between the two germline ends. CDR3 nucleotide sequence: TGCGCCAGCTGGGCCGCGGCGGGTCGAGAGACCCAGTACTTC. It encodes CASWAAAGRETQYF.

The chain carries TRBV14 and TRBJ2-7; D is perhaps TRBD1 (6 bases). This CDR3 contains 13 residues. V shed 5 bases and J shed 6 bases, with 14 bases lying between them. CDR1 and CDR2 (germline): SGHDN, FVKESK. CDR3 in amino acids: CASSAGVSGEQYF. CDR3 sequence (DNA): TGTGCCAGCAGCGCAGGGGTCTCGGGCGAGCAGTACTTC. Together with reference TRBV14 and TRBJ2-7, the CDR3 gives the full variable domain: EAGVTQFPSHSVIEKGQTVTLRCDPISGHDNLYWYRRVMGKEIKFLLHFVKESKQDESGMPNNRFLAERTGGTYSTLKVQPAELEDSGVYFCASSAGVSGEQYFGPGTRLTVT.

In DNA form, the CDR3 reads TGTGCCAGCAGGCAAGACTACAGGGGGCCGGTGAGTGGCTACACCTTC. Amino acid sequence: CASRQDYRGPVSGYTF. The chain couples TRBV9 to TRBJ1-2; 9 bases fit TRBD1. The CDR3 is made up of 16 amino acids. Germline CDR1 reads SGDLS; CDR2 reads YYNGEE. With V trimmed by 5 bases and J by 7 bases, 15 bases remained unmatched.

The chain combines TRBV5-4 with TRBJ2-5; TRBD1 matches 8 bases. J was trimmed by 1 base and V by 4 bases; bases with no gene match: 6. Germline assignment: CDR1 SGHNT and CDR2 YYREEE (reference sequence). The CDR3 is 15 amino acids. Here the CDR3 reads CASSKLGQGQETQYF. The CDR3 DNA sequence: TGTGCCAGCAGCAAACTAGGACAGGGCCAAGAGACCCAGTACTTC.

This sequence joins TRBV5-6 and TRBJ2-5; possibly TRBD1 for D (6 bases). Deletions cut 0 bases from V and 5 bases from J, with 17 bases between. The germline gives CDR1 SGHDT, CDR2 YYEEEE. The CDR3 spans 16 residues. Here the CDR3 DNA reads TGTGCCAGCAGCTTGGGGGGGCTAGCCCCAATGGAGACCCAGTACTTC. Translated, it gives CASSLGGLAPMETQYF. The full variable domain, rest sourced from reference TRBV5-6 and TRBJ2-5, is DAGVTQSPTHLIKTRGQQVTLRCSPKSGHDTVSWYQQALGQGPQFIFQYYEEEERQRGNFPDRFSGHQFPNYSSELNVNALLLGDSALYLCASSLGGLAPMETQYFGPGTRLLVL.

This clone was picked up one time. The chain couples TRBV7-2 to TRBJ2-5; TRBD1 matches 7 bases. Unmatched junction bases numbered 13, after V lost 4 bases and J lost 5 bases. The germline gives CDR1 SGHTA, CDR2 FQGNSA. The CDR3 covers 16 residues. The CDR3 DNA follows: TGTGCCAGCAGCTCCCATGCTACAGGGGCATGGGAGACCCAGTACTTC. It translates to CASSSHATGAWETQYF.

The CDR3 DNA reads as TGTGCCATCAACCCGACAGGCCCAAATCAGCCCCAGCATTTT. This codes for CAINPTGPNQPQHF. This chain links TRBV10-3 with TRBJ1-5, with D perhaps matching TRBD1 (6 bases). CDR3 length: 14 residues. Germline V gives CDR1 ENHRY, CDR2 SYGVKD. V gave up 7 bases and J gave up 4 bases, with 14 bases separating them.

The chain employs TRBV4-3 and TRBJ2-2, with 7 bases lining up with TRBD1. The CDR3 has 17 amino acids. The trim removed 5 bases at V and 4 bases at J, leaving 13 bases unmatched. Germline V gene data show CDR1 as LGHNA and CDR2 as YSLEER. The CDR3 loop is CASSSSPRPGGTGELFF. The CDR3 DNA is TGCGCCAGCAGCTCGTCCCCCCGACCAGGGGGCACCGGGGAGCTGTTTTTT.